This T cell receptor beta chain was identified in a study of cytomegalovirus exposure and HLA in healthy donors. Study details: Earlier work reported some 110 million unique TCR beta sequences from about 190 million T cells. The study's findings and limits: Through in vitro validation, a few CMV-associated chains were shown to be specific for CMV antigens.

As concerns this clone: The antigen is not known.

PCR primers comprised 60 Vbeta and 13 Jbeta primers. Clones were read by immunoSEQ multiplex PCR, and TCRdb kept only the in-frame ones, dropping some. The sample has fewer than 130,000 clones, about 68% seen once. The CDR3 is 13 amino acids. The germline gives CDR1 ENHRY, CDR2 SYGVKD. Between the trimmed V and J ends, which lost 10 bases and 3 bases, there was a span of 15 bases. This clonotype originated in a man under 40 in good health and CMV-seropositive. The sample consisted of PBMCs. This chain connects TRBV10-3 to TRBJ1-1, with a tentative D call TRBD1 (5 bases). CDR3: CATTPGHYTEAFF. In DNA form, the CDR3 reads TGTGCCACCACACCAGGACATTACACTGAAGCTTTCTTT.